The text below deals with one TCR beta chain. The CDR3 runs to 15 residues. In germline, CDR1 is MNHEY, CDR2 SVGAGI. Trimming took 6 bases from V and 9 from J; bases not matched to a gene: 14. These data come from a study of blood T cell repertoires in COVID-19. Study as a whole: PBMCs, B-cell-depleted T cells, or T cells provided the cDNA or gDNA that made up the material.

Sequencing was performed with immunoSEQ multiplex PCR; in TCRdb, only in-frame clones are kept and a portion is missing. The data hold approximately 190,000 clones, with roughly 80% observed a single time. The source of this sequence is a woman aged 55-69 years with COVID-19, enrolled during active disease. Sequencing was performed on peripheral blood. The genes are TRBV6-5 and TRBJ2-1, with TRBD2 matching 7 bases. CDR3 in amino acids: CASSAGGLGQVEQFF. The CDR3 nucleotides read TGTGCCAGCAGCGCGGGTGGACTAGGTCAAGTTGAGCAGTTCTTC.